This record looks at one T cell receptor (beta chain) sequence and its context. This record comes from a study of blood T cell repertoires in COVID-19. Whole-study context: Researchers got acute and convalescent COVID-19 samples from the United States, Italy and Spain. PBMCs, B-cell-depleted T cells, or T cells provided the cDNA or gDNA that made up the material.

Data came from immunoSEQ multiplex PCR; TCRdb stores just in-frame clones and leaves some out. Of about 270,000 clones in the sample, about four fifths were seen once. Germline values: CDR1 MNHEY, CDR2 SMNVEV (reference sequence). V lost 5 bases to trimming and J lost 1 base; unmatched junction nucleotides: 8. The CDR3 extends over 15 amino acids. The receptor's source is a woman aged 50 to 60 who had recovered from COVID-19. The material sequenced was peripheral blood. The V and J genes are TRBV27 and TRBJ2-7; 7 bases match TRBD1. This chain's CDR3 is CASSRTGVGSYEQYF. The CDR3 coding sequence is TGTGCCAGCAGTCGAACAGGGGTAGGGTCCTACGAGCAGTACTTC.